Following are 19 T cell receptor beta chains from one sample sequenced in a study of shared clonotypes between healthy human individuals. TCRdb's copy holds only in-frame clones and misses some; the assay was immunoSEQ multiplex PCR. The sample lists some 240,000 clones, approximately 65% occurring once. What was sequenced was memory CD4+ T cells sorted from blood. Specified subset: CD45RA-negative fraction. The receptors originated from a young man in good health.

The CDR3 loop reads CASSKRGQGTKNIQYF. CDR3 coding DNA: TGTGCCAGCAGCAAAAGGGGACAGGGTACCAAAAACATTCAGTACTTC. J is TRBJ2-4 and V is TRBV21-1; the table gives TRBD1 as D, unverified against the DNA. TRBV21-1 is reported as a pseudogene. CDR3 length equals 16 residues.

This sequence joins TRBV7-2 and TRBJ2-1; D perhaps matches TRBD2 (5 bases). The CDR3 is 17 residues long. The V end was cut by 3 bases, the J end by 12 bases, with 27 bases between. Germline assignment: CDR1 SGHTA and CDR2 FQGNSA. CDR3 DNA sequence: TGTGCCAGCAGCTTTGACATGTTTGGGAGCTCCTTTTCTGGGCAGTTCTTC. Its protein is CASSFDMFGSSFSGQFF.

This chain links TRBV5-8 with TRBJ1-2; 8 bases match TRBD1. Germline lookup yields CDR1 SGHTS and CDR2 YDEGEE. V gave up 5 bases and J gave up 4 bases; unmatched junction bases: 10. This CDR3 is built from 15 residues. CDR3 DNA sequence: TGTGCCAGCAGTCGTGGGCAGGGGGCTCCCTATGGCTACACCTTC. It is translated as CASSRGQGAPYGYTF.

V usage is TRBV14 and J usage is TRBJ1-1; D is unresolved. Trimming removed 2 bases at V and 5 bases at J, with 15 bases between. The CDR3 length is 15 residues. Germline CDR1 SGHDN, CDR2 FVKESK. The CDR3 coding sequence is TGTGCCAGCAGCCAACAGGAAGGGTTTGGAACTGAAGCTTTCTTT. Protein sequence: CASSQQEGFGTEAFF.

A note on this clone: One end of the junction fails to match germline, which may point to a read error. The rearrangement links TRBV28 to TRBJ1-5, with TRBD1 matching 11 bases. The CDR3 sequence is 12 residues long. Germline loops: CDR1 MDHEN, CDR2 SYDVKM. The CDR3 loop reads CASSTGQGVLDF. The DNA for the CDR3 is TGTGCCAGCAGTACGGGACAGGGGGTTTTAGATTTT.

As concerns this clone: One end of the junction does not line up with germline, which may come from a read error. V usage is TRBV12-5 and J usage is TRBJ2-7; D not certain. Looked up from germline, CDR1 is LGHNT and CDR2 is FRNRAP. CDR3 length: 12 residues. CDR3 amino acids: CASGFSPYEQYF. CDR3 sequence (DNA): TGTGCTAGTGGTTTTTCTCCCTATGAGCAGTACTTC.

This clone has a handful of counts. The chain recombines TRBV6-1 with TRBJ2-7, with 11 bases lining up with TRBD2. This CDR3 comprises 16 residues. Unmatched junction bases numbered 9, after V lost 2 bases and J lost 6 bases. CDR1 MNHNS and CDR2 SASEGT come from the germline V gene. In DNA, the CDR3 is TGTGCCAGCAGTGAAACCCTAGGACTAGCGGGTGGCGAGCAGTACTTC. Translation gives CASSETLGLAGGEQYF.

This clone was counted between two and nine times. The same CDR3 arises from other DNA sequences in this sample as well. The chain is built from TRBV9 and TRBJ1-1, with D possibly TRBD1 on 5 matching bases. Germline-derived CDR1 and CDR2 are SGDLS and YYNGEE. Trimming removed 4 bases at V and 1 base at J, with 8 bases between. This CDR3 has 13 residues. CDR3 bases: TGTGCCAGCAGCCGGGGGTGGAACACTGAAGCTTTCTTT. Translation: CASSRGWNTEAFF.

This sequence joins TRBV2 and TRBJ2-1; 8 bases line up with TRBD2. CDR3 length: 14 residues. The V segment lost 8 bases and the J segment 6 bases; nucleotides outside the gene matches: 9. Looked up from germline, CDR1 is SNHLY and CDR2 is FYNNEI. The CDR3 region is CASRIGLAGNEQFF. CDR3 in DNA: TGTGCCAGCCGCATTGGCCTAGCGGGCAATGAGCAGTTCTTC.

This chain joins TRBV7-8 and TRBJ2-6, with unresolved D. The CDR3 runs to 16 residues. Trimming cost V 1 base and J 0 bases, with 7 bases left between them. From germline, CDR1 is SGHVS and CDR2 FQNEAQ. Here the CDR3 DNA reads TGTGCCAGCAGCTTAGTATCTACCTCTGGGGCCAACGTCCTGACTTTC. Amino acids: CASSLVSTSGANVLTF.

The rearrangement uses TRBV11-2 and TRBJ2-7; D remains ambiguous. V lost 0 bases and J lost 3, with 9 bases in between. Germline CDR1 SGHAT, CDR2 FQNNGV. The CDR3 totals 14 residues. The CDR3 nucleotides read TGTGCCAGCAGCTTAGAATGGGTGAACTACGAGCAGTACTTC. It codes for CASSLEWVNYEQYF. The variable domain in full, with the rest retrieved from reference TRBV11-2 and TRBJ2-7, is EAGVAQSPRYKIIEKRQSVAFWCNPISGHATLYWYQQILGQGPKLLIQFQNNGVVDDSQLPKDRFSAERLKGVDSTLKIQPAKLEDSAVYLCASSLEWVNYEQYFGPGTRLTVT.

This chain connects TRBV7-2 to TRBJ1-5, with D hard to call. Deletions cut 5 bases from V and 7 bases from J, with 15 bases between. Germline CDR1 reads SGHTA; CDR2 reads FQGNSA. This CDR3 is built from 14 residues. For the CDR3, the DNA is TGTGCCAGCAGCCAGTTCCGCAGTGGGCAGCCCCAGCATTTT. Translated, it gives CASSQFRSGQPQHF.

V gene TRBV7-9 combines with J gene TRBJ2-3; D is possibly TRBD1 (5 bases). Looked up from germline, CDR1 is SEHNR and CDR2 is FQNEAQ (reference sequence). The V end lost 1 base, the J end lost 5 bases, and 10 bases lay between the germline ends. There are 14 residues in the CDR3. The DNA of the CDR3 is TGTGCCAGCAGCTTAGACCAAGGGGTAGATACGCAGTATTTT. The encoded protein is CASSLDQGVDTQYF.

The V call is TRBV19, the J call TRBJ1-5; tentative D call: TRBD1 (5 bases). Germline values: CDR1 LNHDA, CDR2 SQIVND (reference sequence). The CDR3 runs to 16 residues. V shed 5 bases and J shed 2 bases, with 16 bases lying between them. The CDR3 region has the DNA TGTGCCAGTAGTGGGATTAGGGAAGGGGGCAATCAGCCCCAGCATTTT. Its translation is CASSGIREGGNQPQHF.

The count of this clone is one. The chain has TRBV7-2 and TRBJ2-1, with 10 bases aligning to TRBD2. V was clipped by 4 bases and J by 7 bases; unmatched bases: 13. The germline V gene encodes CDR1 SGHTA and CDR2 FQGNSA. This CDR3 contains 17 residues. The CDR3: CASSWVGAGGPQNEQFF. The DNA of the CDR3 is TGTGCCAGCAGCTGGGTGGGAGCGGGAGGGCCCCAAAATGAGCAGTTCTTC. Full variable domain (rest looked up from reference TRBV7-2 and TRBJ2-1): GAGVSQSPSNKVTEKGKDVELRCDPISGHTALYWYRQSLGQGLEFLIYFQGNSAPDKSGLPSDRFSAERTGGSVSTLTIQRTQQEDSAVYLCASSWVGAGGPQNEQFFGPGTRLTVL.

The V gene is TRBV19, the J gene TRBJ2-1; TRBD1 matches at 7 bases. The CDR3 spans 14 residues. Germline CDR1 LNHDA, CDR2 SQIVND (reference sequence). The ends lost 2 bases at V and 4 bases at J; junction bases unmatched: 2. DNA for the CDR3: TGTGCCAGTAGTATACGGACAGGATACAATGAGCAGTTCTTC. Encoded protein: CASSIRTGYNEQFF.

This chain connects TRBV19 to TRBJ2-3; TRBD1 is a possible D gene (5 bases). CDR1 and CDR2 from the germline V gene are LNHDA and SQIVND (reference sequence). Trimming removed 10 bases from V and 5 bases from J, with 19 bases in between. This CDR3 has 14 amino acids. CDR3 amino acids: CATRVGPAEDTQYF. CDR3 DNA: TGTGCCACCCGCGTGGGGCCTGCGGAAGATACGCAGTATTTT.

This clone was detected a few times. Other nucleotide sequences in the sample specify the same CDR3. The chain has TRBV9 and TRBJ1-2; D unclear. This CDR3 spans 14 amino acids. Germline CDR1 reads SGDLS; CDR2 reads YYNGEE. The germline V and J ends were trimmed by 0 bases and 0 bases, with 6 bases remaining between them. CDR3 bases: TGTGCCAGCAGCGTAGCTACAGCTAACTATGGCTACACCTTC. This gives the protein CASSVATANYGYTF. Together with reference TRBV9 and TRBJ1-2, the CDR3 gives the full variable domain: DSGVTQTPKHLITATGQRVTLRCSPRSGDLSVYWYQQSLDQGLQFLIQYYNGEERAKGNILERFSAQQFPDLHSELNLSSLELGDSALYFCASSVATANYGYTFGSGTRLTVV.

The chain employs TRBV7-3 and TRBJ2-2, with 11 bases fitting TRBD2. The CDR3 has 17 residues. Unmatched junction bases numbered 6, after V lost 2 bases and J lost 4 bases. CDR1 and CDR2 (germline): SGHTA, FQGTGA. The CDR3 sequence: CASSLVAGGPGTGELFF. The CDR3 region has the DNA TGTGCCAGCAGCTTAGTAGCGGGAGGGCCTGGCACCGGGGAGCTGTTTTTT.